The rows below give T cell receptor beta chains drawn from one sample of a study of Graves' ophthalmopathy and Graves' hyperthyroidism. MiXCR was run by TCRdb on the multiplex PCR reads, yielding one entry per CDR3 protein. Of some 360,000 distinct CDR3 sequences listed, about a sixth are singletons. Sequencing was done on a sample of peripheral blood. These receptors all come from an adult woman with stable Graves' hyperthyroidism. The CDR3 runs from the conserved cysteine through the conserved F or W. Fields, in order: CDR3 length, V gene, J gene, clone size, D gene, CDR3 protein, CDR3 DNA. The D gene is left open where the match is weak. The size field is filled for only some rows; it gives once, few, many or a size class.

>14|TRBV7-9|TRBJ2-4|many|-
CASSLEGAKNIKYF
TGTGCCAGCAGCCTAGAGGGAGCCAAAAACATTAAGTACTTC
>14|TRBV7-8|TRBJ2-5|-|-
CASSLALRGETQYF
TGTGCCAGCAGCTTAGCGCTCAGAGGGGAGACCCAGTACTTC
>17|TRBV20-1|TRBJ2-4|few|TRBD1
CSARDGTGERGKNIQYF
TGCAGTGCTAGAGATGGGACAGGGGAAAGGGGCAAAAACATTCAGTACTTC
>13|TRBV5-1|TRBJ2-2|-|-
CASRWEKTGELCF
TGCGCCAGCAGGTGGGAGAAGACCGGGGAGCTGTGTTTT
>14|TRBV15|TRBJ2-5|many|-
CATSRPGVQETQYF
TGTGCCACCAGCAGACCGGGGGTCCAAGAGACCCAGTACTTC
>14|TRBV4-3|TRBJ2-7|many|-
CASSQASWENEQYF
TGCGCCAGCAGCCAAGCGAGCTGGGAGAACGAGCAGTACTTC
>13|TRBV12-3/TRBV12-4|TRBJ2-7|many|TRBD1
CASSLTGLNEQYF
TGTGCCAGCAGTTTGACAGGGCTGAACGAGCAGTACTTC
>15|TRBV27|TRBJ2-7|many|TRBD1
CASSLPGQAVAEQYF
TGTGCCAGCAGTCTACCGGGACAGGCGGTTGCAGAGCAGTACTTC
>17|TRBV6-5|TRBJ2-5|-|TRBD1
CASSYRQGAPGQETQYF
TGTGCCAGCAGTTACAGACAGGGGGCGCCCGGCCAAGAGACCCAGTACTTC
>14|TRBV10-3|TRBJ2-5|-|TRBD1
CAISEDRAGETQYF
TGTGCCATCAGTGAGGACAGGGCTGGGGAGACCCAGTACTTC
>15|TRBV27|TRBJ2-7|many|TRBD2
CASSLGAGGPYEQYF
TGTGCCAGCAGTTTAGGAGCGGGAGGGCCCTACGAGCAGTACTTC
>14|TRBV7-9|TRBJ2-5|many|TRBD1
CASSQTTGRETQYF
TGTGCCAGCAGCCAGACGACAGGGCGCGAGACCCAGTACTTC
>17|TRBV20-1|TRBJ2-2|few|TRBD2
CSARVTSGRFLTGELFF
TGCAGTGCTAGAGTTACTAGCGGGAGGTTTTTAACCGGGGAGCTGTTTTTT
>12|TRBV29-1|TRBJ2-7|many|-
CSVALANYEQYF
TGCAGCGTTGCCCTGGCGAACTACGAGCAGTACTTC
>17|TRBV7-2|TRBJ2-2|many|-
CASSLEVGRLNTGELFF
TGTGCCAGCAGCTTAGAAGTAGGCCGCCTGAACACCGGGGAGCTGTTTTTT